This TCR beta chain was identified in a study of blood T cells in healthy people across ages. There are a few counts of this clonotype. Combining a sample-barcoded 5' primer with a J-beta primer mix, a second PCR ran for roughly 7 to 12 cycles. TCRdb called the 5' RACE reads again in MiXCR, with one record for every CDR3 protein. Counted here are hundreds of thousands of distinct CDR3 sequences, 27% occurring once; the ten biggest clones make up approximately 30%. Germline CDR1 reads LGHNA; CDR2 reads YNFKEQ. The CDR3 runs 14 residues. The V gene end was trimmed by 3 bases and the J gene end by 6 bases; junction bases not matched to a gene: 6.

Input material: blood. The source is a woman in her 70s in good health. The V and J genes are TRBV4-2 and TRBJ2-7; 9 bases are a match to TRBD1. The CDR3: CASSHPLQGAEQYF. CDR3 sequence (DNA): TGTGCCAGCAGCCACCCCCTACAGGGGGCCGAGCAGTACTTC.